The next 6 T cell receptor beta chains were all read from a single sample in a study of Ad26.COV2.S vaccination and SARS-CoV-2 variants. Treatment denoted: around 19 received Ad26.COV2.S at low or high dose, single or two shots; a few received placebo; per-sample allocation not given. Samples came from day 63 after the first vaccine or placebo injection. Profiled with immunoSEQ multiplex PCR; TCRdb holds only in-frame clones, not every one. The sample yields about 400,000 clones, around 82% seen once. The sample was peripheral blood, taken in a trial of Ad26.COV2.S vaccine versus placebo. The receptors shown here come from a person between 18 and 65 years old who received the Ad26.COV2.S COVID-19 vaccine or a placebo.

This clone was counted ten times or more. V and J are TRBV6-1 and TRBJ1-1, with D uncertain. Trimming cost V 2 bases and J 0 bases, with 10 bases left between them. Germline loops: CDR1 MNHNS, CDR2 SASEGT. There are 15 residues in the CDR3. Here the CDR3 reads CASSEYPNMNTEAFF. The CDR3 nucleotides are TGTGCCAGCAGTGAATACCCGAATATGAACACTGAAGCTTTCTTT.

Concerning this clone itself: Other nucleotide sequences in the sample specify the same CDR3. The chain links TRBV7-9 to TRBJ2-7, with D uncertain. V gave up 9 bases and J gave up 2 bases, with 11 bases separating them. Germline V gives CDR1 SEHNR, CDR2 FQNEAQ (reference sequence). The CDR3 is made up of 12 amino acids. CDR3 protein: CASSRNPYEQYF. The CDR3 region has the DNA TGTGCCAGTAGCCGCAACCCCTACGAGCAGTACTTC.

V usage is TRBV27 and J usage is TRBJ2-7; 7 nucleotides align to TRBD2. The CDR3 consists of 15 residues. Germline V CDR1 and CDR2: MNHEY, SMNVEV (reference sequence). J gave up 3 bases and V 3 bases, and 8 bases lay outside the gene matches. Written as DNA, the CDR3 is TGTGCCAGCAGTTTGTTAGGCGGGAGTAGCTACGAGCAGTACTTC. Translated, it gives CASSLLGGSSYEQYF.

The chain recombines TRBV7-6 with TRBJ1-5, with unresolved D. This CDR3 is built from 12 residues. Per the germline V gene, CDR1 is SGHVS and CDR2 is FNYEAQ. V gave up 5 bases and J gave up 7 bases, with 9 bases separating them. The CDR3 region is CASSPGGQPQHF. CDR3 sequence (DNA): TGTGCCAGCAGCCCCGGAGGGCAGCCCCAGCATTTT.

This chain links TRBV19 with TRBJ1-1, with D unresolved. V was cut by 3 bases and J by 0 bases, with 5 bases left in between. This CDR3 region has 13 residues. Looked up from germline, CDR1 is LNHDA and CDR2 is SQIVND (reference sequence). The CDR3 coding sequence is TGTGCCAGTAGTATCTCTATGAACACTGAAGCTTTCTTT. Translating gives CASSISMNTEAFF.

CDR3 residues: CASMKAVLRANTGELFF. The CDR3 bases are TGTGCCAGCATGAAGGCGGTTCTCCGAGCGAACACCGGGGAGCTGTTTTTT. The chain employs TRBV11-3 and TRBJ2-2; no definite D call. V lost 7 bases to trimming and J lost 0 bases, with 18 bases between them. This CDR3 region has 17 residues. CDR1 SGHNT and CDR2 YENEEA come from the germline V gene. Variable domain in full (rest from reference TRBV11-3 and TRBJ2-2): EAGVVQSPRYKIIEKKQPVAFWCNPISGHNTLYWYLQNLGQGPELLIRYENEEAVDDSQLPKDRFSAERLKGVDSTLKIQPAELGDSAVYLCASMKAVLRANTGELFFGEGSRLTVL.